One sample yielded the 7 T cell receptor beta chains listed below, sequenced in a study of blood T cells in healthy people across ages. The second PCR ran roughly 6 to 11 cycles with a sample-barcoded 5' primer and J-beta primers. TCRdb reprocessed the 5' RACE reads with MiXCR, giving one entry per CDR3 protein. The repertoire holds roughly 700,000 distinct CDR3 sequences, with approximately 49% as singletons. Source material: blood. Receptors originate from a woman aged 55-70 years in good health.

The chain uses TRBV20-1 and TRBJ1-5, with TRBD1 as a possible D gene (6 bases). Germline loops: CDR1 DFQATT, CDR2 SNEGSKA (reference sequence). The CDR3 has 13 amino acids. Trimming took 6 bases from V and 1 from J, leaving 10 bases between them. The CDR3 bases are TGCAGTGCCGGGACACTGAGCAATCAGCCCCAGCATTTT. The encoded protein is CSAGTLSNQPQHF.

The chain links TRBV10-3 to TRBJ1-2; 7 bases agree with TRBD1. Germline values: CDR1 ENHRY, CDR2 SYGVKD. The junction had 8 bases not matched to a gene; V was cut back by 0 bases and J by 4 bases. CDR3 length equals 16 residues. The CDR3 loop is CAISESPIRDSYGYTF. The CDR3 DNA sequence: TGTGCCATCAGTGAGTCCCCGATTAGGGACAGCTATGGCTACACCTTC.

This clonotype was observed many times. The rearrangement uses TRBV20-1 and TRBJ1-2; TRBD1 might be the D (6 bases). From germline, CDR1 is DFQATT and CDR2 SNEGSKA (reference sequence). The CDR3 is made up of 12 amino acids. The V and J ends lost 3 bases and 7 bases respectively, with 12 bases between them. This CDR3 is CSARLQGSGYTF. As DNA, the CDR3 is TGCAGTGCTAGGCTACAGGGCTCTGGCTACACCTTC.

The chain links TRBV24-1 to TRBJ1-2; TRBD1 aligns across 8 bases. Trimming cost V 8 bases and J 3 bases; bases outside gene matches: 7. Germline CDR1 is KGHDR and CDR2 is SFDVKD. The CDR3 sequence is 14 residues long. This CDR3 reads CATNRQGRYYGYTF. In DNA, the CDR3 is TGTGCCACCAACCGACAGGGGAGGTACTATGGCTACACCTTC.

The chain uses TRBV20-1 and TRBJ2-3, with D tentatively TRBD2 (6 bases). CDR1 is DFQATT and CDR2 is SNEGSKA in the germline V gene (reference sequence). V was trimmed by 3 bases and J by 2 bases, leaving 15 bases between them. The CDR3 runs to 15 residues. The CDR3 sequence: CSASRPGGTTDTQYF. The CDR3 region has the DNA TGCAGTGCTAGCCGCCCCGGGGGAACCACAGATACGCAGTATTTT.

The V call is TRBV27, the J call TRBJ1-5, with a possible D match to TRBD1 (5 bases). In germline, CDR1 is MNHEY, CDR2 SMNVEV (reference sequence). Trimming cost V 5 bases and J 2 bases, with 10 bases left between them. This CDR3 spans 14 amino acids. The CDR3 DNA sequence: TGTGCCAGCAGTAGGGGTAATGGCAATCAGCCCCAGCATTTT. This encodes CASSRGNGNQPQHF.

The chain employs TRBV5-6 and TRBJ2-7; D gene unclear. There are 11 residues in the CDR3. V shed 6 bases and J shed 7 bases, with 11 bases lying between them. Germline V lookup: CDR1 SGHDT, CDR2 YYEEEE. The CDR3 sequence: CASNLFSEQYF. DNA for the CDR3: TGTGCCAGCAACCTGTTCAGTGAGCAGTACTTC.